This section outlines one T cell receptor (beta chain) sequence together with its context. Its antigen is unidentified. Produced via immunoSEQ multiplex PCR; TCRdb's table is partial and in-frame only. This sample yields 1.4 million or so clones, of which 97% to 99% are seen a single time; roughly 0.36% belongs to the top ten. This CDR3 spans 13 amino acids. Losses at the gene ends were 4 bases for V and 7 bases for J; bases not matched to a gene: 5. Germline assignment: CDR1 LNHDA and CDR2 SQIVND (reference sequence). This entry comes from a study of shared clonotypes between healthy human individuals. Study findings and constraints: In general, naive subsets displayed greater estimated richness than memory subsets did. Having only a few donors restricted how much genetic and exposure-history diversity was captured.

Sequencing was done on a sample of naive CD4+ T cells sorted from blood. Noted subset: CD45RA+ positively selected. The receptor was derived from a man aged 30 to 39 in good health. The chain links TRBV19 to TRBJ2-5; 8 bases agree with TRBD1. CDR3 amino acids: CASSRRTGWTQYF. CDR3 in DNA: TGTGCCAGTAGTAGAAGGACAGGGTGGACCCAGTACTTC. Full variable domain (missing parts from reference TRBV19 and TRBJ2-5): DGGITQSPKYLFRKEGQNVTLSCEQNLNHDAMYWYRQDPGQGLRLIYYSQIVNDFQKGDIAEGYSVSREKKESFPLTVTSAQKNPTAFYLCASSRRTGWTQYFGPGTRLLVL.